This T cell receptor (beta chain) stems from a study of cytomegalovirus exposure and HLA in healthy donors. PCR involved 60 Vbeta and 13 Jbeta primers. Profiled with immunoSEQ multiplex PCR; TCRdb holds only in-frame clones, not every one. The sample lists under 150,000 clones, about four fifths occurring once. Turning to this clone: The target antigen is unknown.

Findings and limits, study-wide: Altogether, more than 150 TCR beta chains were recorded as cytomegalovirus-associated. Most subjects' HLA-A and HLA-B alleles were reportedly predicted from TCR beta sequences. Fewer N-insertions (relative to the roughly 610-donor mean) were reportedly seen in an Asian-associated ancestry cluster in a later analysis.

Sequencing was carried out using PBMCs. The sequence came from a man aged 35 to 55 in good health and CMV-seropositive.

The CDR3 nucleotides read TGTGCCAGCAGCCAAGAATATGGGGAGGAAGGCTACACCTTC. Protein product: CASSQEYGEEGYTF. The J gene is TRBJ1-2, the V gene TRBV16; D is ambiguous. The length of the CDR3 is 14 residues. The germline V gene encodes CDR1 KGHSY and CDR2 FQNENV. The V gene lost 2 bases and the J gene lost 8 bases, with 15 bases spanning the gap. The complete variable domain, with remaining parts taken from reference TRBV16 and TRBJ1-2, reads GEEVAQTPKHLVRGEGQKAKLYCAPIKGHSYVFWYQQVLKNEFKFLISFQNENVFDETGMPKERFSAKCLPNSPCSLEIQATKLEDSAVYFCASSQEYGEEGYTFGSGTRLTVV.